This TCR beta chain was retrieved from a study of blood T cell repertoires in COVID-19. Study-wide background: Sample material is recorded as cDNA or gDNA derived from T cells, B-cell-depleted T cells, or PBMCs.

V gave up 2 bases and J gave up 0 bases; unmatched junction bases: 9. Germline V gene data show CDR1 as MGHRA and CDR2 as YSYEKL. This CDR3 is 18 amino acids long. Here immunoSEQ multiplex PCR was the method, and the copy in TCRdb shows in-frame clones only, minus some. The table lists fewer than 300,000 clones, roughly 85% of them singletons, with roughly 3.1% in the top ten. The chain couples TRBV4-1 to TRBJ2-7; 11 bases line up with TRBD2. This sequence originates from a woman under 30 with acute or convalescent COVID-19. Sequencing was carried out using peripheral blood. Here the CDR3 reads CASSQILAGGPSSYEQYF. CDR3 in DNA: TGCGCCAGCAGCCAAATATTAGCGGGAGGGCCTAGCTCCTACGAGCAGTACTTC.